The present T cell receptor (beta chain) was sequenced within a study of cytomegalovirus exposure and HLA in healthy donors. Findings of the study overall: Only CMV serostatus was available as immune exposure information. It was approximately 150 TCR beta chains that were listed as cytomegalovirus-associated. In a later analysis, CMV-associated beta chains were mostly HLA-associated, it appeared.

Points on this clone: Antigen specificity is unknown.

PCR used 60 Vbeta primers and 13 Jbeta primers. TCRdb's copy holds only in-frame clones and misses some; the assay was immunoSEQ multiplex PCR. The sample shows roughly 130,000 clones, around 82% of them seen only once. What was sequenced was PBMCs. This sequence originates from a male donor in good health and CMV-seropositive.

The CDR3 DNA sequence: TGTGCCAGCAGTTCCCTGAACAGAAACTATGGCTACACCTTC. This encodes CASSSLNRNYGYTF. The rearrangement uses TRBV6-5 and TRBJ1-2; D is undetermined. The germline gives CDR1 MNHEY, CDR2 SVGAGI. The CDR3 sequence is 14 residues long. V was pared by 4 bases and J by 2 bases, with 11 bases between.